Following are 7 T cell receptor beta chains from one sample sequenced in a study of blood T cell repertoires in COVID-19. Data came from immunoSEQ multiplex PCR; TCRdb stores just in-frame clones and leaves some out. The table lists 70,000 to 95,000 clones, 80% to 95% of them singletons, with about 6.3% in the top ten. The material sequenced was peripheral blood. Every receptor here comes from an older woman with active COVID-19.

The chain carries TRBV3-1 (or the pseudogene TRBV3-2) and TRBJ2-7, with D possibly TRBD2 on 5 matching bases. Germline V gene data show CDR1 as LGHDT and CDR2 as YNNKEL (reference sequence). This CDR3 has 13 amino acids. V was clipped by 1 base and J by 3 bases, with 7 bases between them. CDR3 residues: CASSQVRDYEQYF. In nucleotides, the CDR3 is TGTGCCAGCAGCCAAGTCCGGGACTACGAGCAGTACTTC.

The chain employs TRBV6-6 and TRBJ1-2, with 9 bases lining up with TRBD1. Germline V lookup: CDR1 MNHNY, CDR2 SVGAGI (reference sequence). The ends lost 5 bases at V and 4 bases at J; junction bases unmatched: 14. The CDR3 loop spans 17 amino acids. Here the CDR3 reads CASSQPGQGGLGYGYTF. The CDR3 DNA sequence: TGTGCCAGCAGTCAGCCGGGACAGGGAGGTCTAGGCTATGGCTACACCTTC.

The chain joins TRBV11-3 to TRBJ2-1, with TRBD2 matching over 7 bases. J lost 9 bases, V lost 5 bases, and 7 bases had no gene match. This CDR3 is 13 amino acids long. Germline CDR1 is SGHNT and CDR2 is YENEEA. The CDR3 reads CASSQGGRAEQFF. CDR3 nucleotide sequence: TGTGCCAGCAGCCAAGGCGGGAGAGCTGAGCAGTTCTTC.

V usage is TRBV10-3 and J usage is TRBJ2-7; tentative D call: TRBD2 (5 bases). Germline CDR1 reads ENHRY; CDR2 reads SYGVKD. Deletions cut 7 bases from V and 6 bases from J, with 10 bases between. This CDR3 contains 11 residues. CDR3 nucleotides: TGTGCCATCAACGATGGGAGCGAGCAGTACTTC. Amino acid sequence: CAINDGSEQYF.

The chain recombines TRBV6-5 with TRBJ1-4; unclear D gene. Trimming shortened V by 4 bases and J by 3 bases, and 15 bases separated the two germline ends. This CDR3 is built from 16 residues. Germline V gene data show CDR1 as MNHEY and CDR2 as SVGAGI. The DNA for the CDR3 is TGTGCCAGCAGTTCATCCAACCTGAGGGCTAATGAAAAACTGTTTTTT. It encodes CASSSSNLRANEKLFF.

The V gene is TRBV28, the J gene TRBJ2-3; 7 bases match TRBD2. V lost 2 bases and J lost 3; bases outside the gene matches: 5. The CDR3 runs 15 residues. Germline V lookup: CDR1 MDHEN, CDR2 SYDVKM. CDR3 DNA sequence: TGTGCCAGCAGTTTAGCGGGACTACCAACAGATACGCAGTATTTT. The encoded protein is CASSLAGLPTDTQYF. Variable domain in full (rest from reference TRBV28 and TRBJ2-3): DVKVTQSSRYLVKRTGEKVFLECVQDMDHENMFWYRQDPGLGLRLIYFSYDVKMKEKGDIPEGYSVSREKKERFSLILESASTNQTSMYLCASSLAGLPTDTQYFGPGTRLTVL.

In nucleotides, the CDR3 is TGTGCCAGCAGTGGCGGACTAGCAAAGTACGAGCAGTACTTC. The encoded protein is CASSGGLAKYEQYF. The chain links TRBV6-4 to TRBJ2-7, with 8 bases that match TRBD2. J lost 4 bases, V lost 4 bases, and 6 bases had no gene match. CDR1 MRHNA and CDR2 SNTAGT come from the germline V gene. This CDR3 comprises 14 residues.